This TCR beta chain was sequenced during a study of blood T cell repertoires in COVID-19. About the research overall: The samples span acute and convalescent COVID-19 from the United States, Italy and Spain. Sources were T cells, B-cell-depleted T cells, or PBMCs; the material itself was cDNA or gDNA.

The CDR3 contains 16 residues. Trimming removed 3 bases from V and 1 base from J; junction bases left unmatched: 3. Germline CDR1 reads LNHDA; CDR2 reads SQIVND (reference sequence). The authors' processing: From reference gene primer amplification, estimates of nucleated cell counts were derived. Clones were sequenced by immunoSEQ multiplex PCR, and TCRdb holds only the in-frame ones, with some missing. The V and J calls and clone size were taken over from that table, and D and trimming were inferred from the DNA. Of 130,000 to 150,000 clones listed, roughly nine tenths are singletons. Sequencing input: peripheral blood. The chain couples TRBV19 to TRBJ1-1; TRBD1 aligns across 12 bases. This receptor was identified in a human donor in a cohort sampled during active COVID-19. As DNA, the CDR3 is TGTGCCAGTAGTATGGGGACAGGGGGCGGGAACACTGAAGCTTTCTTT. Its protein is CASSMGTGGGNTEAFF.